One and the same sample provided the 20 T cell receptor beta chains below, sequenced in a study of response to subunit inactivated influenza vaccine. Each CDR3 protein is one row after TCRdb ran MiXCR on the RT-PCR reads. The sample records roughly 630,000 distinct CDR3 sequences, around 13% being singletons. Specimen: PBMCs from blood, collected 14 days before vaccination. The receptors were sampled from a man aged 45 to 65 who received an inactivated influenza vaccine.

This clonotype has more than one count but fewer than ten. The CDR3 loop is CASSLSAGAAYNEQFF. The CDR3 DNA reads TGTGCCAGCAGCTTATCAGCGGGGGCAGCCTACAATGAGCAGTTCTTC. The chain recombines TRBV7-2 with TRBJ2-1; 8 nucleotides agree with TRBD2. CDR1 is SGHTA, CDR2 FQGNSA, per germline. The V segment lost 2 bases and the J segment 2 bases; nucleotides outside the gene matches: 5. The CDR3 spans 16 residues.

This clonotype has a handful of counts. The V gene is TRBV6-5, the J gene TRBJ2-4; 7 nucleotides match TRBD1. CDR1 and CDR2 from the germline V gene are MNHEY and SVGAGI. This CDR3 has 16 residues. With V trimmed by 0 bases and J by 5 bases, 7 bases remained unmatched. This CDR3 reads CASSYSIPGGENIQYF. CDR3 sequence (DNA): TGTGCCAGCAGTTACTCGATCCCAGGGGGAGAAAACATTCAGTACTTC.

This clonotype was counted many times. This chain uses TRBV12-3 or TRBV12-4 with TRBJ1-6, with D possibly matching TRBD1 (5 bases). The CDR3 totals 14 residues. Trimming pared 1 base from V and 12 bases from J, leaving 13 bases between. The CDR3 sequence is CASSLGTTRVPLHF. The DNA for the CDR3 is TGTGCCAGCAGTTTAGGCACCACCAGGGTACCCCTCCACTTT.

This clonotype was found many times. The chain links TRBV19 to TRBJ2-1, with 9 nucleotides matching TRBD1. The CDR3 loop spans 14 amino acids. The J segment lost 6 bases and the V segment lost 6 bases, leaving 6 bases of the junction unmatched. The germline V gene encodes CDR1 LNHDA and CDR2 SQIVND (reference sequence). CDR3 sequence reads: CASSEGQGFNEQFF. CDR3 nucleotides: TGTGCCAGTAGCGAGGGACAGGGATTCAATGAGCAGTTCTTC.

This clonotype was seen repeatedly, ten times or more. V usage is TRBV7-2 and J usage is TRBJ1-2, with D unresolved. V was shortened by 8 bases and J by 6 bases, with 22 bases between the two germline ends. This CDR3 comprises 15 residues. CDR1 and CDR2 (germline): SGHTA, FQGNSA. CDR3 region: CASASRVLTSNGYTF. The CDR3 DNA reads TGTGCCAGCGCTTCCCGGGTCTTAACCTCAAATGGCTACACCTTC.

V is TRBV15 and J is TRBJ2-5; 9 bases agree with TRBD2. This CDR3 contains 13 residues. CDR1 is LNHNV and CDR2 is YYDKDF in the germline V gene (reference sequence). V was pared by 8 bases and J by 2 bases, with 3 bases of the junction left unmatched. CDR3 DNA: TGTGCCACCCGAAGCGGGGGGCAAGAGACCCAGTACTTC. Its translation is CATRSGGQETQYF.

This clonotype was counted at least ten times. CDR3 sequence: CASGTGGTAPLHF. The CDR3 coding sequence is TGTGCCAGCGGGACCGGAGGGACGGCACCCCTCCACTTT. The chain joins TRBV3-1 to TRBJ1-6; maybe TRBD1 (5 bases). Germline loops: CDR1 LGHDT, CDR2 YNNKEL (reference sequence). V was pared by 8 bases and J by 11 bases, with 16 bases between. CDR3 length equals 13 residues.

V is TRBV20-1 and J is TRBJ1-5, with TRBD1 matching 7 bases. The ends lost 6 bases at V and 2 bases at J; junction bases unmatched: 7. The germline V gene has CDR1 DFQATT and CDR2 SNEGSKA (reference sequence). The CDR3 is 14 amino acids. CDR3 in DNA: TGCAGTGCGATCACAGGGGATGGCAATCAGCCCCAGCATTTT. It encodes CSAITGDGNQPQHF.

This clonotype was picked up a small number of times. This chain uses TRBV7-6 with TRBJ2-5, with 10 positions matching TRBD2. Germline CDR1 SGHVS, CDR2 FNYEAQ. V lost 1 base and J lost 5; bases outside the gene matches: 4. This CDR3 region has 15 residues. In DNA, the CDR3 is TGTGCCAGCAGCTTAGTAGCGGGGGGAACGGAGACCCAGTACTTC. Amino acids: CASSLVAGGTETQYF.

In its sample, this clonotype was seen many times. The chain is built from TRBV20-1 and TRBJ2-3; 9 bases are shared with TRBD1. CDR1 and CDR2 from the germline V gene are DFQATT and SNEGSKA (reference sequence). After removal of 6 bases from V and 7 bases from J, the junction contained 14 bases not matched to a gene. This CDR3 has 15 amino acids. As DNA, the CDR3 is TGCAGTGCCAAACGGACAGGGGTAGCCGGTTATACGCAGTATTTT. It yields the protein CSAKRTGVAGYTQYF.

This clonotype was seen only a few times. V and J are TRBV7-9 and TRBJ2-4; D ambiguous. Per the germline V gene, CDR1 is SEHNR and CDR2 is FQNEAQ (reference sequence). V shed 5 bases and J shed 3 bases, with 5 bases lying between them. The CDR3 covers 12 residues. Here the CDR3 reads CASSPDKNIQYF. The CDR3 DNA reads as TGTGCCAGCAGCCCAGACAAAAACATTCAGTACTTC.

This clonotype was picked up a small number of times. This chain uses TRBV7-2 with TRBJ2-7; 7 bases line up with TRBD1. This CDR3 comprises 14 residues. Germline trimming cut 8 bases from V and 3 bases from J; bases unmatched to any gene: 10. Germline V gene sequence: CDR1 SGHTA, CDR2 FQGNSA. CDR3 sequence (DNA): TGTGCCAGCGTCCCGGGACAGAGTGACTACGAGCAGTACTTC. This sequence encodes CASVPGQSDYEQYF.

The chain employs TRBV24-1 and TRBJ1-2, with 8 bases aligning to TRBD1. Germline V gene data show CDR1 as KGHDR and CDR2 as SFDVKD. The CDR3 sequence is 13 residues long. The V gene end was trimmed by 8 bases and the J gene end by 6 bases; junction bases not matched to a gene: 7. This CDR3 is CATTPGGVDGYTF. CDR3 coding DNA: TGTGCCACCACCCCAGGGGGCGTGGATGGCTACACCTTC.

CDR3 DNA sequence: TGTGCCAGCAGCCAGGACAGGGTCGGAAACACCATATATTTT. As protein: CASSQDRVGNTIYF. The rearrangement uses TRBV9 and TRBJ1-3; 8 bases align to TRBD1. The CDR3 runs to 14 residues. V dropped 4 bases and J dropped 4; count of bases not matched to a gene: 4. From germline, CDR1 is SGDLS and CDR2 YYNGEE.

This clonotype has just a few counts. The gene calls are TRBV12-3 or TRBV12-4 and TRBJ2-7, with TRBD2 identical over 7 bases. CDR3 size: 13 residues. With V trimmed by 5 bases and J by 5 bases, 6 bases remained unmatched. The CDR3 loop reads CASSPQSGDEQYF. In DNA form, the CDR3 reads TGTGCCAGCAGTCCCCAAAGCGGGGACGAGCAGTACTTC.

The chain is built from TRBV27 and TRBJ2-7; TRBD2 might be the D (5 bases). Germline CDR1 is MNHEY and CDR2 is SMNVEV (reference sequence). This CDR3 has 13 amino acids. V dropped 4 bases and J dropped 3 bases, with 10 bases sitting between them. The CDR3 bases are TGTGCCAGCAGTTCAGGCGGGTTCTACGAGCAGTACTTC. Translated: CASSSGGFYEQYF.

This clonotype was recorded a few times. This rearrangement joins TRBV7-9 to TRBJ1-1; 7 nucleotides agree with TRBD1. V shed 5 bases and J 1 base; nucleotides not matched to a gene: 7. The germline gives CDR1 SEHNR, CDR2 FQNEAQ (reference sequence). This CDR3 contains 15 residues. The CDR3 DNA follows: TGTGCCAGCAGCACCCGACAGGGTGGGAACACTGAAGCTTTCTTT. Amino acids: CASSTRQGGNTEAFF. The variable domain in full, completed from reference TRBV7-9 and TRBJ1-1, reads DTGVSQNPRHKITKRGQNVTFRCDPISEHNRLYWYRQTLGQGPEFLTYFQNEAQLEKSRLLSDRFSAERPKGSFSTLEIQRTEQGDSAMYLCASSTRQGGNTEAFFGQGTRLTVV.

In DNA, the CDR3 is TGTGCCAGCAGCTTGGACAGGGTTAAAGCTTTCTTT. It is translated as CASSLDRVKAFF. V usage is TRBV12-3 or TRBV12-4 and J usage is TRBJ1-1, with 8 bases that match TRBD1. The CDR3 loop spans 12 amino acids. V lost 6 bases and J lost 9; bases outside the gene matches: 6.

This clonotype was seen repeatedly, ten times or more. The rearrangement links TRBV7-6 to TRBJ1-4, with D unresolved. The CDR3 has 16 amino acids. Looked up from germline, CDR1 is SGHVS and CDR2 is FNYEAQ. V lost 1 base to trimming and J lost 8 bases, with 17 bases between them. Written as DNA, the CDR3 is TGTGCCAGCAGCTTAGTCGGTGCTGGTTATAACGAAAAACTGTTTTTT. Its translation is CASSLVGAGYNEKLFF.

The chain links TRBV7-8 to TRBJ1-6, with 11 bases fitting TRBD1. Germline CDR1 is SGHVS and CDR2 is FQNEAQ. The CDR3 loop spans 17 amino acids. With V trimmed by 1 base and J by 14 bases, 13 bases remained unmatched. CDR3 residues: CASSLEIPDRGPLALHF. CDR3 DNA: TGTGCCAGCAGCTTAGAAATTCCGGACAGGGGGCCCTTAGCCCTCCACTTT.